The 20 T cell receptor beta chains given below trace back to one sample, sequenced in a study of blood T cell repertoires in COVID-19. The method was immunoSEQ multiplex PCR; TCRdb's version includes in-frame clones alone and lacks a portion of them. This table holds about 270,000 clones, roughly 93% found once. Sequencing was done on a sample of PBMCs or T cells enriched from blood (not recorded which). These receptor sequences come from a middle-aged woman with acute COVID-19.

This chain uses TRBV28 with TRBJ1-3; D call uncertain. V shed 4 bases and J shed 9 bases, with 13 bases lying between them. Germline values: CDR1 MDHEN, CDR2 SYDVKM. This CDR3 comprises 13 residues. CDR3 coding DNA: TGTGCCAGCAGTTCAGGCCCAGTGGTCACCATATATTTT. Translated, it gives CASSSGPVVTIYF.

The CDR3 coding sequence is TGTGCCAGCAGCTTAAACTTCCGGGAGGCGGATACGCAGTATTTT. Residues: CASSLNFREADTQYF. The chain links TRBV11-2 to TRBJ2-3, with 7 bases matching TRBD2. This CDR3 has 15 residues. V gave up 2 bases and J gave up 6 bases; unmatched junction bases: 8. Germline V gives CDR1 SGHAT, CDR2 FQNNGV.

The V call is TRBV5-1, the J call TRBJ2-5; TRBD2 aligns across 11 bases. Germline V CDR1 and CDR2: SGHRS, YFSETQ. V dropped 4 bases and J dropped 1; count of bases not matched to a gene: 9. CDR3 length: 17 residues. The CDR3 sequence: CASSATSSGGFQETQYF. Here the CDR3 DNA reads TGCGCCAGCAGCGCCACGTCTAGCGGGGGGTTCCAAGAGACCCAGTACTTC.

The chain combines TRBV20-1 with TRBJ2-5; D not certain. Germline CDR1 reads DFQATT; CDR2 reads SNEGSKA (reference sequence). This CDR3 region has 11 residues. Trimming pared 5 bases from V and 0 bases from J, leaving 4 bases between. The CDR3 here is CSASYQETQYF. CDR3 coding DNA: TGCAGTGCTTCGTACCAAGAGACCCAGTACTTC.

This rearrangement joins TRBV5-1 to TRBJ1-4; TRBD1 aligns across 8 bases. The CDR3 length is 13 residues. Germline trimming cut 7 bases from V and 7 bases from J; bases unmatched to any gene: 6. CDR1 is SGHRS, CDR2 YFSETQ, per germline. This CDR3 reads CASGRGLGEKLFF. For the CDR3, the DNA is TGCGCCAGCGGCAGGGGGCTGGGTGAAAAACTGTTTTTT.

This clone was seen a few times. The rearrangement joins TRBV24-1 to TRBJ2-5; 8 bases are shared with TRBD1. Germline V gene data show CDR1 as KGHDR and CDR2 as SFDVKD. V lost 9 bases and J lost 2; bases outside the gene matches: 7. The CDR3 is made up of 14 amino acids. CDR3 coding DNA: TGTGCCACCTCCATCACAGGGGGGCAAGAGACCCAGTACTTC. Its translation is CATSITGGQETQYF.

As DNA, the CDR3 is TGTGCCAGCAGTTTAGGGCAGGCTCGGTCACCCCTCCACTTT. Translation gives CASSLGQARSPLHF. The chain carries TRBV28 and TRBJ1-6; D remains ambiguous. Trimming stripped 2 bases from V and 10 bases from J, with 12 bases between. The CDR3 loop spans 14 amino acids. CDR1 MDHEN and CDR2 SYDVKM come from the germline V gene.

This clone was observed once. The V and J genes are TRBV9 and TRBJ2-5, with 14 bases aligning to TRBD2. Germline CDR1 reads SGDLS; CDR2 reads YYNGEE. This CDR3 comprises 18 residues. The V gene end was trimmed by 4 bases and the J gene end by 0 bases; junction bases not matched to a gene: 8. CDR3 DNA: TGTGCCAGCAGCTCTGGACTAGCGGGGGGCACATACCAAGAGACCCAGTACTTC. Residues: CASSSGLAGGTYQETQYF. The entire variable domain, with the rest obtained from reference TRBV9 and TRBJ2-5, is as follows: DSGVTQTPKHLITATGQRVTLRCSPRSGDLSVYWYQQSLDQGLQFLIQYYNGEERAKGNILERFSAQQFPDLHSELNLSSLELGDSALYFCASSSGLAGGTYQETQYFGPGTRLLVL.

The CDR3 reads CASSSNAVNTEAFF. Here the CDR3 DNA reads TGTGCCAGCAGCTCAAATGCGGTGAACACTGAAGCTTTCTTT. The rearrangement joins TRBV7-2 to TRBJ1-1, with D unclear. The CDR3 runs to 14 residues. V lost 4 bases and J 0 bases, leaving 9 bases between the germline ends. Germline V gene data show CDR1 as SGHTA and CDR2 as FQGNSA.

The chain couples TRBV11-2 to TRBJ1-3, with D possibly TRBD1 on 6 matching bases. The V end lost 4 bases, the J end lost 1 base, and 11 bases lay between the germline ends. This CDR3 spans 15 amino acids. The germline V gene has CDR1 SGHAT and CDR2 FQNNGV. CDR3 in DNA: TGTGCCAGCAGCTACGATACAGGGTCTGGAAACACCATATATTTT. Its protein product is CASSYDTGSGNTIYF.

V is TRBV3-1 (or the pseudogene TRBV3-2) and J is TRBJ2-7, with D possibly being TRBD1 (6 bases). This CDR3 contains 12 residues. V was clipped by 4 bases and J by 2 bases, with 6 bases between them. CDR1 and CDR2 from the germline V gene are LGHDT and YNNKEL (reference sequence). CDR3 residues: CASSRTAYEQYF. Here the CDR3 DNA reads TGTGCCAGCAGCCGGACAGCCTACGAGCAGTACTTC.

This chain links TRBV30 with TRBJ1-1, with D possibly TRBD1 on 5 matching bases. Germline V lookup: CDR1 GTSNPN, CDR2 SVGIG (reference sequence). The CDR3 extends over 14 amino acids. V lost 5 bases, J lost 0 bases, and 13 bases lay in between. The DNA for the CDR3 is TGTGCCTGGGGGGGAGGGGTGATGAACACTGAAGCTTTCTTT. This sequence encodes CAWGGGVMNTEAFF. Variable domain in full (rest from reference TRBV30 and TRBJ1-1): SQTIHQWPATLVQPVGSPLSLECTVEGTSNPNLYWYRQAAGRGLQLLFYSVGIGQISSEVPQNLSASRPQDRQFILSSKKLLLSDSGFYLCAWGGGVMNTEAFFGQGTRLTVV.

The chain combines TRBV13 with TRBJ1-6, with 7 bases lining up with TRBD1. Unmatched junction bases numbered 5, after V lost 1 base and J lost 8 bases. This CDR3 spans 15 amino acids. CDR1 and CDR2 from the germline V gene are PRHDT and FYEKMQ (reference sequence). CDR3 loop: CASSLADRAHSPLHF. The DNA of the CDR3 is TGTGCCAGCAGCTTAGCTGACAGGGCACATTCACCCCTCCACTTT.

This sequence joins TRBV7-6 and TRBJ2-1; 11 positions match TRBD2. The CDR3 sequence is 16 residues long. Germline V CDR1 and CDR2: SGHVS, FNYEAQ. After removal of 5 bases from V and 9 bases from J, the junction contained 12 bases not matched to a gene. The CDR3 nucleotides are TGTGCCAGCAGCCTGAGACTAGCGGGGTCTCTTGGTGAGCAGTTCTTC. Translation gives CASSLRLAGSLGEQFF.

The count of this clone is one. V and J are TRBV15 and TRBJ1-2, with TRBD1 matching over 10 bases. The CDR3 totals 14 residues. V trimming: 4 bases; J trimming: 7 bases; junction bases outside the gene matches: 6. CDR1 and CDR2 from the germline V gene are LNHNV and YYDKDF (reference sequence). CDR3 protein: CATSIRQGAAGYTF. The CDR3 DNA is TGTGCCACCAGCATTCGACAGGGGGCCGCTGGCTACACCTTC.

The V gene is TRBV19, the J gene TRBJ1-4; 9 nucleotides agree with TRBD1. Germline CDR1 reads LNHDA; CDR2 reads SQIVND (reference sequence). Trimming cost V 5 bases and J 8 bases; bases outside gene matches: 21. This CDR3 has 19 amino acids. The DNA for the CDR3 is TGTGCCAGTAGTTCCTCCGGGACAGGGAGTCCCCTAATAACGGAAAAACTGTTTTTT. Translation: CASSSSGTGSPLITEKLFF.

This clone has just one count. The chain is built from TRBV7-9 and TRBJ1-3, with 9 bases fitting TRBD1. CDR3 length: 17 amino acids. CDR1 is SEHNR, CDR2 FQNEAQ, per germline (reference sequence). V was clipped by 3 bases and J by 0 bases; unmatched bases: 6. The CDR3 region has the DNA TGTGCCAGCAGCTTGACAGGGGGGACAAACTCTGGAAACACCATATATTTT. Its protein is CASSLTGGTNSGNTIYF.

V usage is TRBV12-3 or TRBV12-4 and J usage is TRBJ1-5; D gene ambiguous. V gave up 3 bases and J gave up 6 bases, with 9 bases separating them. The length of the CDR3 is 13 residues. The CDR3 region is CASSLVVGQPQHF. CDR3 coding DNA: TGTGCCAGCAGTTTGGTTGTCGGTCAGCCCCAGCATTTT.

The chain carries TRBV28 and TRBJ1-2; 9 bases match TRBD1. Germline V lookup: CDR1 MDHEN, CDR2 SYDVKM. J lost 3 bases, V lost 6 bases, and 11 bases had no gene match. The CDR3 consists of 16 residues. This CDR3 is CASRLTLQGAYYGYTF. Written as DNA, the CDR3 is TGTGCCAGCAGACTCACTTTACAGGGGGCATACTATGGCTACACCTTC.

The chain carries TRBV7-2 and TRBJ2-1, with D hard to call. The germline CDR1 and CDR2 sequences are SGHTA and FQGNSA. The CDR3 totals 11 residues. V lost 6 bases and J 8 bases, leaving 8 bases between the germline ends. CDR3 protein: CASRGFDEQFF. The CDR3 DNA reads TGTGCCAGCAGGGGCTTTGATGAGCAGTTCTTC.